The next 18 T cell receptor beta chains were all read from a single sample in a study of cytomegalovirus exposure and HLA in healthy donors. With 60 Vbeta and 13 Jbeta primers, the PCR was carried out. Using immunoSEQ multiplex PCR, the repertoire was profiled, and TCRdb retains in-frame clones only, with some absent. The sample records around 220,000 clones, about 74% being singletons. Material: PBMCs. Every receptor here comes from a woman between 25 and 40 years old in good health and CMV-seronegative.

On this clone itself: One end of the junction fails to match germline, which may point to a read error. The rearrangement uses TRBV20-1 and TRBJ1-4; D possibly corresponds to TRBD1 (6 bases). The CDR3 has 11 residues. The germline V gene has CDR1 DFQATT and CDR2 SNEGSKA (reference sequence). The DNA for the CDR3 is TGCAGTGCTACGTTGGACGGGGGGCTGGTTTTT. Translation: CSATLDGGLVF.

The V and J genes are TRBV6-6 and TRBJ1-1; 7 nucleotides line up with TRBD1. Germline V gene data show CDR1 as MNHNY and CDR2 as SVGAGI (reference sequence). The J segment lost 4 bases and the V segment lost 5 bases, leaving 4 bases of the junction unmatched. The CDR3 is 13 amino acids. The CDR3 region is CASSMDRFTEAFF. The DNA of the CDR3 is TGTGCCAGCAGTATGGACAGGTTCACTGAAGCTTTCTTT.

The V and J genes are TRBV2 and TRBJ2-7, with a weak D call TRBD1 (6 bases). The germline V gene has CDR1 SNHLY and CDR2 FYNNEI. Trimming took off 8 bases at V and 3 bases at J, with 11 bases between the two ends. The length of the CDR3 is 12 residues. The CDR3 loop is CASQDSHYEQYF. The CDR3 DNA reads as TGTGCCAGCCAGGACAGCCACTACGAGCAGTACTTC. Looking up the rest from reference TRBV2 and TRBJ2-7 gives the full variable domain: EPEVTQTPSHQVTQMGQEVILRCVPISNHLYFYWYRQILGQKVEFLVSFYNNEISEKSEIFDDQFSVERPDGSNFTLKIRSTKLEDSAMYFCASQDSHYEQYFGPGTRLTVT.

This chain uses TRBV5-1 with TRBJ2-5; 7 nucleotides match TRBD1. The ends lost 4 bases at V and 2 bases at J; junction bases unmatched: 5. Germline V gene sequence: CDR1 SGHRS, CDR2 YFSETQ. The CDR3 covers 14 residues. CDR3 in amino acids: CASSLWDSQETQYF. CDR3 DNA sequence: TGCGCCAGCAGCCTATGGGACAGTCAAGAGACCCAGTACTTC.

The chain joins TRBV7-8 to TRBJ2-7, with TRBD1 matching 8 bases. V gave up 3 bases and J gave up 6 bases; unmatched junction bases: 7. Germline V CDR1 and CDR2: SGHVS, FQNEAQ. CDR3 length: 14 residues. The CDR3 DNA is TGTGCCAGCAGCTTGTTGCAGGGGGCCGGCGAGCAGTACTTC. Protein sequence: CASSLLQGAGEQYF.

The V gene is TRBV25-1, the J gene TRBJ1-2; no firm D call. V was pared by 5 bases and J by 3 bases, with 13 bases between. The CDR3 totals 14 residues. Germline CDR1 reads MGHDK; CDR2 reads SYGVNS. In DNA form, the CDR3 reads TGTGCCAGCAGTAGGCCCGGGAGTGACTATGGCTACACCTTC. It yields the protein CASSRPGSDYGYTF.

The V gene is TRBV9, the J gene TRBJ2-7, with 11 bases that match TRBD1. Losses at the gene ends were 3 bases for V and 3 bases for J; bases not matched to a gene: 5. Looked up from germline, CDR1 is SGDLS and CDR2 is YYNGEE. The CDR3 has 15 residues. The CDR3 is CASSAWGTGGYEQYF. The DNA for the CDR3 is TGTGCCAGCAGCGCGTGGGGGACAGGGGGCTACGAGCAGTACTTC.

The V and J genes are TRBV5-1 and TRBJ1-4; tentatively, D is TRBD1 (5 bases). Trimming took 6 bases from V and 0 from J, leaving 9 bases between them. Germline V gene lookup returns CDR1 SGHRS and CDR2 YFSETQ. This CDR3 has 14 amino acids. Here the CDR3 reads CASTGGTTNEKLFF. CDR3 sequence (DNA): TGCGCCAGCACCGGGGGGACAACTAATGAAAAACTGTTTTTT. The complete variable domain, with remaining parts taken from reference TRBV5-1 and TRBJ1-4, reads KAGVTQTPRYLIKTRGQQVTLSCSPISGHRSVSWYQQTPGQGLQFLFEYFSETQRNKGNFPGRFSGRQFSNSRSEMNVSTLELGDSALYLCASTGGTTNEKLFFGSGTQLSVL.

CDR3 region: CATTGLSNTGELFF. CDR3 nucleotides: TGCGCCACCACAGGGTTATCCAACACCGGGGAGCTGTTTTTT. This sequence joins TRBV10-2 and TRBJ2-2, with D maybe TRBD1 (6 bases). Trimming cost V 10 bases and J 2 bases, with 14 bases left between them. The CDR3 is 14 residues long. Germline V lookup: CDR1 WSHSY, CDR2 SAAADI.

The chain uses TRBV6-5 and TRBJ1-1, with D perhaps TRBD1 (6 bases). The germline V gene encodes CDR1 MNHEY and CDR2 SVGAGI. V was shortened by 5 bases and J by 0 bases, with 7 bases between the two germline ends. The CDR3 totals 13 residues. The CDR3 spells CASSTGLNTEAFF. The CDR3 DNA reads TGTGCCAGCAGTACAGGGTTGAACACTGAAGCTTTCTTT.

This chain uses TRBV29-1 with TRBJ1-1; D unclear. CDR3 length: 16 residues. With 1 base removed from V and 0 bases from J, the gap between germline ends came to 15 bases. Germline V lookup: CDR1 SQVTM, CDR2 ANQGSEA. CDR3 in amino acids: CSVEVGQVLMNTEAFF. The CDR3 region has the DNA TGCAGCGTTGAAGTTGGGCAGGTCCTCATGAACACTGAAGCTTTCTTT.

The chain links TRBV4-1 to TRBJ1-2; D is possibly TRBD1 (5 bases). The V and J ends lost 0 bases and 2 bases respectively, with 10 bases between them. The CDR3 has 15 amino acids. Germline CDR1 and CDR2: MGHRA and YSYEKL. CDR3 sequence: CASSQDPGWNYGYTF. CDR3 nucleotide sequence: TGCGCCAGCAGCCAAGACCCAGGGTGGAACTATGGCTACACCTTC.

The rearrangement uses TRBV7-9 and TRBJ1-1; TRBD1 might be the D (5 bases). The V and J ends lost 7 bases and 1 base respectively, with 16 bases between them. From germline, CDR1 is SEHNR and CDR2 FQNEAQ (reference sequence). The CDR3 is 15 residues long. The CDR3 bases are TGTGCCAGCACCGGGGGGGGGTGGGAGAACACTGAAGCTTTCTTT. It specifies CASTGGGWENTEAFF.

The chain couples TRBV2 to TRBJ2-6; 10 nucleotides align to TRBD2. Per germline, CDR1 SNHLY and CDR2 FYNNEI. The junction had 5 bases not matched to a gene; V was cut back by 8 bases and J by 1 base. The CDR3 consists of 16 residues. CDR3 sequence: CASSTSGNSGANVLTF. CDR3 nucleotides: TGTGCCAGCTCTACTAGCGGGAATTCTGGGGCCAACGTCCTGACTTTC.

This chain connects TRBV2 to TRBJ2-3; 9 bases fit TRBD1. Germline V gene sequence: CDR1 SNHLY, CDR2 FYNNEI. The junction had 6 bases not matched to a gene; V was cut back by 5 bases and J by 3 bases. The CDR3 runs 15 residues. For the CDR3, the DNA is TGTGCCAGCAGTCTTCCGGGACAGGGAACAGATACGCAGTATTTT. This codes for CASSLPGQGTDTQYF.

This clone has a handful of counts. Different DNA sequences within this sample yield the same CDR3. The V gene is TRBV5-1, the J gene TRBJ1-1, with D possibly matching TRBD1 (6 bases). There are 13 residues in the CDR3. From germline, CDR1 is SGHRS and CDR2 YFSETQ. Trimming left V 2 bases short and J 4 bases short, with 9 bases between. CDR3 nucleotide sequence: TGCGCCAGCAGCTTACGAGGGGGCACTGAAGCTTTCTTT. Translating gives CASSLRGGTEAFF.

This chain links TRBV7-8 with TRBJ1-5, with D possibly being TRBD1 (6 bases). V lost 5 bases to trimming and J lost 4 bases, with 15 bases between them. This CDR3 region has 15 residues. Germline-derived CDR1 and CDR2 are SGHVS and FQNEAQ. The CDR3 sequence: CASSPGVGGNQPQHF. The CDR3 bases are TGTGCCAGCAGCCCTGGGGTAGGGGGTAATCAGCCCCAGCATTTT.

The chain joins TRBV19 to TRBJ2-7, with 8 bases fitting TRBD1. The CDR3 has 14 amino acids. Germline CDR1 LNHDA, CDR2 SQIVND (reference sequence). The trim removed 3 bases at V and 5 bases at J, leaving 6 bases unmatched. In DNA, the CDR3 is TGTGCCAGTAGTATCACGGACAGGGATGACGAGCAGTACTTC. It encodes CASSITDRDDEQYF.